The entry that follows covers one TCR beta chain sequence. This CDR3 region has 13 residues. The ends lost 5 bases at V and 5 bases at J; junction bases unmatched: 5. The V gene's germline CDR1 is SGHVS and CDR2 FNYEAQ. This sample stems from a study of blood T cell repertoires in COVID-19. The wider study: The cDNA or gDNA used as material had been derived from T cells, B-cell-depleted T cells, or PBMCs.

In the original workflow: How many nucleated cells were present was estimated from reference gene primer amplification. TCRdb keeps only in-frame clones here, not all; method: immunoSEQ multiplex PCR. The V and J calls and clone size are taken from that table; D and trimming were inferred from the DNA. The sample holds about 27,000 clones, 90% to 95% seen once. The receptor was derived from a human donor with active COVID-19. The donor label of this sample is uncertain. Sequencing used peripheral blood. This rearrangement joins TRBV7-6 to TRBJ2-7; 8 bases match TRBD1. The CDR3 region is CASSPQGAHEQYF. In DNA, the CDR3 is TGTGCCAGCAGCCCGCAGGGGGCTCACGAGCAGTACTTC.